The sequence of this T cell receptor beta chain was determined in a study of T cell repertoires in cytomegalovirus infection (dated by TCRdb to between 2019 and 2020). A note on the overall study: Recently identified HLA-C-restricted CMV epitopes, whose presentation resists viral immunomodulation, were targeted by peptide stimulations together with well-studied HLA-B-restricted epitopes. Donor HLA type was relevant to the analysis, because carriage of CMV infection together with the matching HLA type was indicated by public TCR beta signatures.

Read against the paper, the sample's treatment or condition label means: in vitro stimulation with specific CMV peptide epitopes to enrich CMV-specific T cells. Instrument used: Illumina HiSeq 1500. TCRdb handled the public reads itself, with Q25 trimming in fastp and clone calling in MiXCR, and kept productive beta chains. Rows are unified per CDR3 protein, each entry keeping the most common DNA and genes. This sample lists about 920,000 distinct CDR3 sequences; 31% were detected once. Over 11% of the sample is in the top ten clones. Findings and caveats that apply to the study as a whole: In both this cohort and an independent roughly 350-donor cohort, the cumulative frequency of public TCR beta family members distinguished carriers of CMV infection plus the relevant HLA type. The ex vivo response was dominated by HLA-C-restricted CMV-specific TCR beta clonotypes, which also provided the single most frequent clonotype in two of eight donors.

The CDR3 sequence holds 15 residues, the cysteine and phenylalanine included. Only the CDR3 DNA stays, 45 bases, in frame from base 1. CDR1 SSHAT and CDR2 FNYEAQ were looked up in the germline V gene (reference sequence). This clonotype was counted only a few times. The clone's antigen remains unknown. Mismatch with germline at one junction end may stem from a read error. Sequences were derived from cultured CD8+ T cells from PBMCs, sampled from culture after CMV antigen stimulation. The rearrangement combines TRBV7-7 with TRBJ2-5; TRBD1 could be the D gene, as 5 bases match. The clonotype comes from a human donor in good health (CMV status not recorded). Some clones in this sample may be carry-over from other donors' samples. Here is the DNA: TGTGCTAGCAGCTTAGGGGTCGCTGACCAAGAGACCCAGTACTTC. Its protein product is CASSLGVADQETQYF.